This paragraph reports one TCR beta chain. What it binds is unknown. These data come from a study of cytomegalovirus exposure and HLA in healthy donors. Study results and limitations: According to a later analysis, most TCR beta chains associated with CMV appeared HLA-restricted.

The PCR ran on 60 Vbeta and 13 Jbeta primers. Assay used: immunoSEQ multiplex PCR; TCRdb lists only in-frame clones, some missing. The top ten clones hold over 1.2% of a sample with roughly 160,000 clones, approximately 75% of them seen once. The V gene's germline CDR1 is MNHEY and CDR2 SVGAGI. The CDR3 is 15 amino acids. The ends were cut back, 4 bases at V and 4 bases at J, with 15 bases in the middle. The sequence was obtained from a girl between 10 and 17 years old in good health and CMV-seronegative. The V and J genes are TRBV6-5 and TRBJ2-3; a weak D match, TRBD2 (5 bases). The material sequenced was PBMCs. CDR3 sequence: CASSSEVAGADTQYF. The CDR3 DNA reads TGTGCCAGCAGTTCCGAGGTCGCCGGGGCAGATACGCAGTATTTT.